These 23 T cell receptor beta chains share one sample of origin, sequenced in a study of blood T cell repertoires in COVID-19. The assay was immunoSEQ multiplex PCR, and TCRdb's table has in-frame clones only and misses some. This table holds roughly 190,000 clones, 75% to 90% found once. Sequencing input: peripheral blood. The source of these receptors is an older woman with acute or convalescent COVID-19.

The chain uses TRBV28 and TRBJ1-5, with D perhaps matching TRBD1 (5 bases). The CDR3 has 15 residues. V lost 3 bases and J 0 bases, leaving 9 bases between the germline ends. Looked up from germline, CDR1 is MDHEN and CDR2 is SYDVKM. Here the CDR3 reads CASSFGGDSNQPQHF. The CDR3 DNA reads as TGTGCCAGCAGTTTTGGAGGGGATAGCAATCAGCCCCAGCATTTT.

The chain joins TRBV28 to TRBJ2-5; possibly TRBD1 for D (6 bases). The V and J ends lost 5 bases and 0 bases respectively, with 16 bases between them. The germline CDR1 and CDR2 sequences are MDHEN and SYDVKM. This CDR3 region has 16 residues. The CDR3 nucleotides read TGTGCCAGCAGTCCGGTAACAGGGTCCTACCAAGAGACCCAGTACTTC. As protein: CASSPVTGSYQETQYF. The variable domain in full, with the rest retrieved from reference TRBV28 and TRBJ2-5, is DVKVTQSSRYLVKRTGEKVFLECVQDMDHENMFWYRQDPGLGLRLIYFSYDVKMKEKGDIPEGYSVSREKKERFSLILESASTNQTSMYLCASSPVTGSYQETQYFGPGTRLLVL.

The V gene is TRBV5-1, the J gene TRBJ1-1; D may be TRBD1 (6 bases). Trimming removed 4 bases from V and 2 bases from J, with 18 bases in between. The V gene's germline CDR1 is SGHRS and CDR2 YFSETQ. The CDR3 consists of 16 residues. CDR3 sequence: CASSAQGTSVNTEAFF. CDR3 in DNA: TGCGCCAGCAGCGCCCAGGGGACAAGCGTTAACACTGAAGCTTTCTTT.

The V call is TRBV19, the J call TRBJ2-2; 9 bases are shared with TRBD2. The CDR3 sequence is 16 residues long. Germline assignment: CDR1 LNHDA and CDR2 SQIVND (reference sequence). Unmatched junction bases numbered 6, after V lost 5 bases and J lost 2 bases. CDR3 sequence reads: CASSSWTSVNTGELFF. The CDR3 DNA reads TGTGCCAGTAGTTCATGGACTAGCGTTAACACCGGGGAGCTGTTTTTT.

The gene calls are TRBV10-3 and TRBJ1-1, with 8 bases lining up with TRBD1. V dropped 4 bases and J dropped 3; count of bases not matched to a gene: 1. Germline CDR1 reads ENHRY; CDR2 reads SYGVKD. The CDR3 spans 13 residues. The CDR3 spells CAISGQGYTEAFF. CDR3 sequence (DNA): TGTGCCATCAGTGGACAGGGGTACACTGAAGCTTTCTTT.

The chain recombines TRBV28 with TRBJ1-1, with 10 bases matching TRBD1. The germline CDR1 and CDR2 sequences are MDHEN and SYDVKM. The CDR3 has 15 amino acids. Unmatched junction bases numbered 3, after V lost 4 bases and J lost 1 base. The CDR3 is CASSSTGGENTEAFF. CDR3 sequence (DNA): TGTGCCAGCAGTTCGACAGGGGGCGAGAACACTGAAGCTTTCTTT.

This clone was observed a handful of times. The junction departs from germline at one end; a sequencing error may be responsible. V and J are TRBV7-7 and TRBJ2-5, with a possible D match to TRBD2 (5 bases). Germline lookup yields CDR1 SSHAT and CDR2 FNYEAQ (reference sequence). The CDR3 loop spans 15 amino acids. The CDR3 DNA reads TGTGCTAGCAGCCCGGGAAGGGTAGCAAAAGAGACCCAGTACTTC. It yields the protein CASSPGRVAKETQYF. Variable domain in full (rest from reference TRBV7-7 and TRBJ2-5): GAGVSQSPRYKVTKRGQDVTLRCDPISSHATLYWYQQALGQGPEFLTYFNYEAQPDKSGLPSDRFSAERPEGSISTLTIQRTEQRDSAMYRCASSPGRVAKETQYFGPGTRLLVL.

This clone was picked up one time. The chain combines TRBV27 with TRBJ2-1; D might be TRBD1 (6 bases). The CDR3 is 15 amino acids. The V end lost 2 bases, the J end lost 7 bases, and 15 bases lay between the germline ends. Germline CDR1 is MNHEY and CDR2 is SMNVEV (reference sequence). The chain's CDR3 is CASSLNGGQRNEQFF. CDR3 in DNA: TGTGCCAGCAGTTTAAATGGGGGCCAAAGAAATGAGCAGTTCTTC.

The chain carries TRBV6-5 and TRBJ1-1, with no clear D. The CDR3 has 11 amino acids. Germline V gene lookup returns CDR1 MNHEY and CDR2 SVGAGI. V was clipped by 5 bases and J by 11 bases, with 12 bases between them. CDR3 residues: CASSITPRAFF. Written as DNA, the CDR3 is TGTGCCAGCAGTATCACCCCCCGGGCTTTCTTT.

The rearrangement joins TRBV7-2 to TRBJ2-1; 7 bases align to TRBD2. Germline V lookup: CDR1 SGHTA, CDR2 FQGNSA. V lost 4 bases, J lost 8 bases, and 17 bases stayed unmatched. The CDR3 runs 17 residues. CDR3: CASSSPRRAGKGYEQFF. Here the CDR3 DNA reads TGTGCCAGCAGCTCTCCCCGGAGAGCGGGAAAGGGGTATGAGCAGTTCTTC. The variable domain in full, with the rest retrieved from reference TRBV7-2 and TRBJ2-1, is GAGVSQSPSNKVTEKGKDVELRCDPISGHTALYWYRQSLGQGLEFLIYFQGNSAPDKSGLPSDRFSAERTGGSVSTLTIQRTQQEDSAVYLCASSSPRRAGKGYEQFFGPGTRLTVL.

The chain recombines TRBV5-1 with TRBJ1-1, with 7 bases matching TRBD1. Germline V lookup: CDR1 SGHRS, CDR2 YFSETQ. CDR3 size: 15 residues. V was pared by 4 bases and J by 4 bases, with 10 bases of the junction left unmatched. The DNA for the CDR3 is TGCGCCAGCAGCCCCGTACAGGGGAAGGGCACTGAAGCTTTCTTT. It is translated as CASSPVQGKGTEAFF.

The chain links TRBV5-5 to TRBJ1-2; 9 nucleotides match TRBD1. Trimming took 3 bases from V and 5 from J; bases not matched to a gene: 8. Germline values: CDR1 SGHKS, CDR2 YYEKEE (reference sequence). CDR3 length: 15 amino acids. The CDR3 protein is CASSWGQGGSYGYTF. In nucleotides, the CDR3 is TGTGCCAGCAGCTGGGGACAGGGAGGTTCGTATGGCTACACCTTC.

This rearrangement joins TRBV9 to TRBJ1-5; D is unclear. Looked up from germline, CDR1 is SGDLS and CDR2 is YYNGEE. The length of the CDR3 is 14 residues. The germline V and J ends were trimmed by 3 bases and 4 bases, with 11 bases remaining between them. The CDR3 protein is CASSEGGLNQPQHF. For the CDR3, the DNA is TGTGCCAGCAGCGAGGGTGGACTAAATCAGCCCCAGCATTTT.

This sequence joins TRBV19 and TRBJ2-4, with D possibly TRBD2 on 5 matching bases. The CDR3 totals 15 residues. Trimming cost V 5 bases and J 6 bases, with 17 bases left between them. Germline V gene sequence: CDR1 LNHDA, CDR2 SQIVND (reference sequence). CDR3 in DNA: TGTGCCAGTAGTTATGGGCAGTCGGGATCAAACATTCAGTACTTC. Amino acid sequence: CASSYGQSGSNIQYF.

The chain is built from TRBV12-3 or TRBV12-4 and TRBJ2-1; TRBD2 agrees at 8 bases. CDR3 length: 13 residues. The J segment lost 10 bases and the V segment lost 10 bases, leaving 12 bases of the junction unmatched. CDR3 DNA sequence: TGTGCCACCAGAGGACTAGCAGGTTTGGAGCAGTTCTTC. Residues: CATRGLAGLEQFF.

The genes are TRBV7-9 and TRBJ2-7; 9 positions match TRBD2. Germline CDR1 and CDR2: SEHNR and FQNEAQ (reference sequence). The ends lost 6 bases at V and 0 bases at J; junction bases unmatched: 15. There are 18 residues in the CDR3. DNA of the CDR3: TGTGCCAGCAGTCAGATTCGACTAGCGGAGACCCTCTCCTACGAGCAGTACTTC. Residues: CASSQIRLAETLSYEQYF.

The count of this clone is one. The CDR3 region has the DNA TGTGCCTGGAGGGGGACCGGGAGTTACGAGCAGTACGTC. This translates into CAWRGTGSYEQYV. The chain employs TRBV30 and TRBJ2-7; D may be TRBD2 (6 bases). CDR1 is GTSNPN and CDR2 is SVGIG in the germline V gene (reference sequence). The CDR3 covers 13 residues. V was clipped by 3 bases and J by 4 bases, with 13 bases between them.

The chain employs TRBV18 and TRBJ2-3, with a possible D match to TRBD2 (5 bases). CDR1 and CDR2 (germline): KGHSH, LQKENI. The CDR3 extends over 16 amino acids. V was cut by 1 base and J by 0 bases, with 11 bases left in between. This CDR3 is CASSPRSAASTDTQYF. In DNA, the CDR3 is TGTGCCAGCTCACCACGATCAGCGGCTAGCACAGATACGCAGTATTTT.

The chain recombines TRBV2 with TRBJ1-6, with 7 positions matching TRBD1. Germline loops: CDR1 SNHLY, CDR2 FYNNEI. V trimming: 4 bases; J trimming: 9 bases; junction bases outside the gene matches: 9. The CDR3 totals 15 residues. DNA of the CDR3: TGTGCCAGCAGTGTGACAGGGCCTGAGGGTTCACCCCTCCACTTT. It translates to CASSVTGPEGSPLHF.

This clone showed up just a few times. The CDR3 sequence is CASSSTDRVGEAFF. As DNA, the CDR3 is TGCGCCAGCAGCTCGACTGACAGGGTGGGTGAGGCTTTCTTT. The chain carries TRBV5-1 and TRBJ1-1; 7 bases align to TRBD1. Germline-derived CDR1 and CDR2 are SGHRS and YFSETQ. This CDR3 comprises 14 residues. The V segment lost 3 bases and the J segment 11 bases; nucleotides outside the gene matches: 13.

The rearrangement uses TRBV6-1 and TRBJ1-3, with D possibly being TRBD1 (5 bases). Germline CDR1 reads MNHNS; CDR2 reads SASEGT. The V end lost 4 bases, the J end lost 0 bases, and 16 bases lay between the germline ends. The CDR3 extends over 17 amino acids. The CDR3 DNA reads TGTGCCAGCAGTGGGTTCCTTCAGGGTGACTCTGGAAACACCATATATTTT. This gives the protein CASSGFLQGDSGNTIYF.

V gene TRBV7-3 combines with J gene TRBJ2-7; possibly TRBD1 for D (5 bases). CDR3 size: 14 residues. V gave up 5 bases and J gave up 4 bases, with 15 bases separating them. Looked up from germline, CDR1 is SGHTA and CDR2 is FQGTGA. CDR3 protein: CASSPGPGPYEQYF. The CDR3 coding sequence is TGTGCCAGCAGCCCGGGCCCAGGGCCATACGAGCAGTACTTC. Using reference TRBV7-3 and TRBJ2-7 for the parts outside the CDR3, the full variable domain is GAGVSQTPSNKVTEKGKYVELRCDPISGHTALYWYRQSLGQGPEFLIYFQGTGAADDSGLPNDRFFAVRPEGSVSTLKIQRTERGDSAVYLCASSPGPGPYEQYFGPGTRLTVT.

The rearrangement joins TRBV19 to TRBJ1-2; 9 bases are shared with TRBD1. There are 15 residues in the CDR3. Germline V lookup: CDR1 LNHDA, CDR2 SQIVND (reference sequence). Trimming cost V 5 bases and J 5 bases; bases outside gene matches: 9. The CDR3 reads CASSPTGGRGYGYTF. The CDR3, as DNA: TGTGCCAGTAGTCCAACAGGGGGCCGAGGGTATGGCTACACCTTC.